This T cell receptor (beta chain) derives from a study of CD8 T cells in ankylosing spondylitis (dated by TCRdb to the late 2010s). Describing the broader study: T cell receptor beta repertoires were profiled in healthy donors and ankylosing spondylitis patients so that disease-linked TCR variants could be found. The whole study cohort included some 100 healthy donors and roughly 24 ankylosing spondylitis patients. Peripheral blood was sampled, and synovial fluid was additionally collected from ankylosing spondylitis patients.

As encoded in the germline V gene, CDR1 is MNHEY while CDR2 is SVGEGT. V sheds 4 bases and J sheds 6 bases, leaving 9 bases between their ends. Taken from cysteine to phenylalanine, the CDR3 has 13 residues. Here the CDR3 DNA is all that survives: 39 bases in frame from base 1. The sample was run on an Illumina HiSeq 2500. Quantitative 5'-RACE with molecular barcodes was used to prepare TCR beta libraries. The source study handled its data this way. A new computational method, built on a probabilistic model of VDJ rearrangement, was used to identify disease-linked TCR variants. TCRdb ran its own pipeline on the public reads, namely fastp trimming at Q25 and MiXCR clone calling, and kept in-frame beta chains. Each record represents a unique CDR3 protein, reported with the most common genes and DNA among its rows. It is TCRdb's table, rather than the study itself, that gives the V and J calls and clone size. This sample is represented by roughly 400,000 distinct CDR3 sequences; about 22% of them were singletons. The ten biggest clones cover about 16% of the sample.

The paper as a whole reports these results and caveats: The disease-linked clones showed a CD8+ phenotype and occurred at relatively low frequencies in peripheral blood. Some of the motif variants had been reported before in the synovial fluid and blood of reactive arthritis patients, a finding that suggests common disease-initiation mechanisms. According to the report, matched synovial fluid samples from ankylosing spondylitis patients were significantly enriched for the disease-linked clones. Blood from ankylosing spondylitis patients appeared to be characterized by a TCR beta motif made up of under 10 highly homologous amino acid variants.

This clonotype has a handful of counts. The antigen this receptor binds is unknown. Nothing much larger sits one base from this clone, and base qualities are not available. The clonotype originates from a male donor with ankylosing spondylitis. The rearranged chain carries TRBV6-2 or TRBV6-3 and TRBJ2-2; no D gene is confidently identified. Input material: blood, either unsorted or a sorted T cell fraction (not recorded which). The sequence in DNA is TGTGCCAGCAGTTCCACGGCCTCCGGGGAGCTGTTTTTT. It translates to CASSSTASGELFF.